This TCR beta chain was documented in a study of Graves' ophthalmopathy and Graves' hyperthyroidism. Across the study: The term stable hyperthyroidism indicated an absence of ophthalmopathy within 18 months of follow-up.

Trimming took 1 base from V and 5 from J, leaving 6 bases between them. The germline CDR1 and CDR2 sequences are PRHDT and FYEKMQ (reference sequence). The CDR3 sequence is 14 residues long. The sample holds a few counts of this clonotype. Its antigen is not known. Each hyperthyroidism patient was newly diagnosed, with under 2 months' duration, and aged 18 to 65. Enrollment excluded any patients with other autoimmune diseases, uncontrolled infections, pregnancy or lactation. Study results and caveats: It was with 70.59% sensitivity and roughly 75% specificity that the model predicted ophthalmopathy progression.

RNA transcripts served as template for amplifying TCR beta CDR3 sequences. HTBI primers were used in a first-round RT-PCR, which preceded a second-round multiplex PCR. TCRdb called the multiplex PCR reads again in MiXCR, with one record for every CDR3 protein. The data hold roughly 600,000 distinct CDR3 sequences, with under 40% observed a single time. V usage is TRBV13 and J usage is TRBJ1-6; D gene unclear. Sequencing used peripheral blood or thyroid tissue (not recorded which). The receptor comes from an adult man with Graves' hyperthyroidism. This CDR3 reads CASSLAGDNSPLHF. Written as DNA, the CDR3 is TGTGCCAGCAGCTTAGCCGGAGATAATTCACCCCTCCACTTT.